A selection of T cell receptor beta chains follows, all from one sample in a study of blood T cell repertoires in COVID-19. Sequencing used immunoSEQ multiplex PCR; TCRdb keeps in-frame clones, though not all of them. The data contain more than 95,000 clones, about 74% of them seen just once; the ten biggest clones take up around 6%. The sample consisted of peripheral blood. The receptors were gathered from a man aged 80 or over with COVID-19, enrolled during active disease. CDR3s include the opening cysteine and the closing phenylalanine or tryptophan. A D gene is named only where the DNA matches it firmly. Only part of the rows carry a size: once, few, many, or a class if the clone is expanded.

j_call,clone_size,v_call,d_call,cdr3_nt,cdr3_aa
TRBJ2-1,-,TRBV27,TRBD1,TGTGCCAGCAGTCTCCCCCCGGGACAGGGAAGGAATGAGCAGTTCTTC,CASSLPPGQGRNEQFF
TRBJ2-5,-,TRBV5-1,-,TGCGCCAGCGCCTCCGGGGGGCATCAAGAGACCCAGTACTTC,CASASGGHQETQYF
TRBJ1-3,once,TRBV28,-,TGTGCCAGCAGTTTGGCAGGGACTGGAAACACCATATATTTT,CASSLAGTGNTIYF
TRBJ2-7,-,TRBV5-5,-,TGTGCCAGCAGCTTGGACGTCGAGAATTACGAGCAGTACTTC,CASSLDVENYEQYF
TRBJ2-5,-,TRBV10-3,TRBD1,TGTGCCATCAGTCCTGGACAGGGGGCAGAGACCCAGTACTTC,CAISPGQGAETQYF
TRBJ2-3,-,TRBV5-8,TRBD2,TGTGCCAGCAGCAATGCCGGGACTAGCGAGGGCACAGATACGCAGTATTTT,CASSNAGTSEGTDTQYF
TRBJ2-7,-,TRBV6-5,TRBD1,TGTGCCAGCAGTCTCGGACAGGGCTACGAGCAGTACTTC,CASSLGQGYEQYF
TRBJ1-6,-,TRBV19,-,TGTGCCAGTGCAGACAGGAGCTCCTATAATTCACCCCTCCACTTT,CASADRSSYNSPLHF
TRBJ1-1,-,TRBV28,-,TGTGCCAGCAGGAGGGAGAACACTGAAGCTTTCTTT,CASRRENTEAFF
TRBJ2-1,-,TRBV7-6,TRBD2,TGTGCCAGCAGCTTATCTAGCGGGACCAATGAGCAGTTCTTC,CASSLSSGTNEQFF
TRBJ1-2,-,TRBV9,TRBD1,TGTGCCAGCAGCGTGGACAGGGACTATGGCTACACCTTC,CASSVDRDYGYTF
TRBJ1-5,-,TRBV6-5,-,TGTGCCAGCAGTTACTCTGTAGGAGGCAATCAGCCCCAGCATTTT,CASSYSVGGNQPQHF
TRBJ2-3,-,TRBV21-1,-,TGTGCCAGGTGCCGACAGGGGGCAAGCACAGATACGCAGTATTTT,CARCRQGASTDTQYF
TRBJ2-7,-,TRBV27,-,TGTGCCAGCAGGGGGGGTTTCGAGCAGTACTTC,CASRGGFEQYF
TRBJ1-2,-,TRBV7-9,TRBD1,TGTGCCAGCAGCTTACGTGGACAGGGGATAGCTAACTATGGCTACACCTTC,CASSLRGQGIANYGYTF
TRBJ1-5,-,TRBV2,TRBD1,TGTGCCAGCAGGGCAGGGGGGAGCAATCAGCCCCAGCATTTT,CASRAGGSNQPQHF
TRBJ2-7,-,TRBV11-2,-,TGTGCCAGCAGCGGTACAGGGATTGCCTACGAGCAGTACTTC,CASSGTGIAYEQYF
TRBJ1-4,many,TRBV5-6,TRBD1,TGTGCCAGCAGTTGGGGACAGGGGGAAAAACTGTTTTTT,CASSWGQGEKLFF
TRBJ1-2,few,TRBV5-1,-,TGCGCCACCACGTCGGTGGAGGGAGCTAACTATGGCTACACCTTC,CATTSVEGANYGYTF
TRBJ2-7,few,TRBV19,-,TGTGCCAGTAGTCCCCAGACAAACTACGAGCAGTACTTC,CASSPQTNYEQYF